This is a list of T cell receptor beta chains from one sample in a study of blood T cell repertoires in COVID-19. Sequenced by immunoSEQ multiplex PCR; TCRdb stores in-frame clones only, minus some. The data hold 150,000 to 200,000 clones, with roughly 91% observed a single time. Sequencing used peripheral blood. These receptors all stem from a man aged 40-49 years with active or convalescent COVID-19. Both conserved end residues are part of each CDR3. The order of the fields is J gene, V gene, D gene, clone size, CDR3 protein, CDR3 DNA. A D gene is named only where the DNA matches it firmly. Clone size, where shown, is once, few, many, or a class for clones that have expanded.

>TRBJ2-5|TRBV21-1|NA|NA
CASSKAPDRSETQYF
TGTGCCAGCAGCAAAGCCCCGGACAGGAGTGAGACCCAGTACTTC
>TRBJ2-7|TRBV6-2/TRBV6-3|TRBD2|NA
CASSLTSASYEQYF
TGTGCCAGCAGTCTGACTAGCGCATCCTACGAGCAGTACTTC
>TRBJ2-4|TRBV4-2|NA|NA
CASSTGALAAEGAKNIQYF
TGTGCCAGCAGCACGGGGGCCCTAGCGGCCGAGGGAGCCAAAAACATTCAGTACTTC
>TRBJ2-4|TRBV9|TRBD1|NA
CASSFLPGTGDAIQYF
TGTGCCAGCAGCTTCCTTCCAGGGACAGGGGATGCCATTCAGTACTTC
>TRBJ2-2|TRBV11-3|NA|NA
CASSLTANTGELFF
TGTGCCAGCAGCTTAACAGCCAACACCGGGGAGCTGTTTTTT
>TRBJ1-5|TRBV4-1|NA|NA
CASSQETGPGQPQHF
TGCGCCAGCAGCCAAGAGACAGGCCCGGGACAGCCCCAGCATTTT
>TRBJ2-2|TRBV5-6|TRBD2|NA
CASSLGLAGYYTGELFF
TGTGCCAGCAGCTTGGGTCTAGCGGGCTATTACACCGGGGAGCTGTTTTTT
>TRBJ2-7|TRBV3-1/TRBV3-2|NA|NA
CASEGVSYEQYF
TGTGCCAGCGAGGGCGTCTCCTACGAGCAGTACTTC
>TRBJ2-7|TRBV11-2|TRBD1|NA
CASRQPYRGKESEQYF
TGTGCCAGCAGACAACCGTACAGGGGAAAGGAAAGCGAGCAGTACTTC
>TRBJ2-7|TRBV27|NA|NA
CASSYDYPLREQYF
TGTGCCAGCAGTTACGACTACCCACTACGGGAGCAGTACTTC
>TRBJ1-5|TRBV10-3|NA|NA
CAISESGGSSNQPQHF
TGTGCCATCAGTGAGTCCGGGGGTAGCAGCAATCAGCCCCAGCATTTT
>TRBJ2-7|TRBV5-6|TRBD1|NA
CASSLEKTGKKYF
TGTGCCAGCAGCTTGGAAAAGACAGGGAAGAAGTACTTC
>TRBJ2-7|TRBV15|NA|NA
CATSTRLAGAYEQYF
TGTGCCACCAGCACCCGGCTCGCCGGGGCCTACGAGCAGTACTTC
>TRBJ2-5|TRBV11-3|NA|NA
CASSLAGIDGETQYF
TGTGCCAGCAGCTTAGCCGGGATAGATGGAGAGACCCAGTACTTC
>TRBJ1-1|TRBV7-9|NA|NA
CASSINYRAAAEAFF
TGTGCCAGCAGCATCAATTACAGGGCTGCGGCTGAAGCTTTCTTT
>TRBJ2-2|TRBV5-4|TRBD1|NA
CASSLAGGRTGELFF
TGTGCCAGCAGCTTGGCAGGGGGTAGAACCGGGGAGCTGTTTTTT
>TRBJ2-2|TRBV7-9|NA|few
CASSLVTGANTGELFF
TGTGCCAGCAGCTTAGTAACAGGCGCGAACACCGGGGAGCTGTTTTTT
>TRBJ2-7|TRBV7-2|NA|NA
CASSLRYRDEQYF
TGTGCCAGCAGCCTCCGATACAGGGACGAGCAGTACTTC
>TRBJ2-4|TRBV6-1|NA|NA
CASSEGQGNIQYF
TGTGCCAGCAGTGAAGGGCAGGGTAACATTCAGTACTTC
>TRBJ1-1|TRBV21-1|NA|NA
CASSKERAGENTEAFF
TGTGCCAGCAGCAAAGAGAGAGCCGGAGAGAACACTGAAGCTTTCTTT
>TRBJ2-7|TRBV11-2|TRBD2|NA
CASSPDPGGGPYEQYF
TGTGCCAGCAGCCCAGATCCGGGGGGGGGCCCCTACGAGCAGTACTTC
>TRBJ2-1|TRBV19|NA|once
CASSPGYHEQFF
TGTGCCAGTAGTCCAGGGTATCATGAGCAGTTCTTC
>TRBJ2-5|TRBV5-1|NA|NA
CASSLSPGQETQYF
TGCGCCAGCAGCTTGTCTCCAGGGCAAGAGACCCAGTACTTC
>TRBJ1-6|TRBV5-1|NA|once
CASSQNSGDSPLHF
TGCGCCAGCAGCCAGAACTCAGGGGACTCACCCCTCCACTTT
>TRBJ2-1|TRBV7-9|TRBD2|NA
CASSLFNRGGRGPFF
TGTGCCAGCAGCTTATTTAATAGGGGCGGGAGGGGTCCGTTCTTC
>TRBJ2-1|TRBV10-3|TRBD2|NA
CAISDRSGRETATYNEQFF
TGTGCCATCAGTGATAGGAGCGGGAGGGAAACTGCTACCTACAATGAGCAGTTCTTC
>TRBJ1-2|TRBV2|NA|NA
CASRYRVLNYGYTF
TGTGCCAGTCGGTACAGGGTCCTAAACTATGGCTACACCTTC
>TRBJ2-4|TRBV29-1|TRBD2|NA
CSASGGLKNIQYF
TGCAGCGCCTCTGGGGGACTAAAAAACATTCAGTACTTC
>TRBJ2-2|TRBV7-9|TRBD2|NA
CASSSAGANFAGELFF
TGTGCCAGCAGCTCCGCGGGAGCCAATTTCGCCGGGGAGCTGTTTTTT
>TRBJ1-1|TRBV5-6|TRBD1|once
CASSTGDLTEAFF
TGTGCCAGCAGCACAGGGGACTTGACTGAAGCTTTCTTT
>TRBJ1-1|TRBV6-5|TRBD1|NA
CASSYRQGEAFF
TGTGCCAGCAGTTACCGACAGGGGGAAGCTTTCTTT
>TRBJ1-2|TRBV4-3|NA|NA
CASSPGSSASNYGYTF
TGCGCCAGCAGCCCGGGATCTTCGGCCAGCAACTATGGCTACACCTTC
>TRBJ2-5|TRBV24-1|NA|NA
CATSGWGKEGETQYF
TGTGCCACCAGTGGTTGGGGTAAAGAGGGAGAGACCCAGTACTTC
>TRBJ2-6|TRBV19|TRBD1|NA
CASSSGQGFGANVLTF
TGTGCCAGTAGTTCGGGACAGGGTTTTGGGGCCAACGTCCTGACTTTC
>TRBJ1-4|TRBV3-1/TRBV3-2|NA|NA
CASSLGATEKLFF
TGTGCCAGCAGCCTGGGCGCAACGGAAAAACTGTTTTTT
>TRBJ1-1|TRBV6-1|NA|few
CASSEAAGVSNTEAFF
TGTGCCAGCAGTGAAGCTGCAGGGGTATCGAACACTGAAGCTTTCTTT
>TRBJ1-3|TRBV19|NA|NA
CASSTQGTTSGNTIYF
TGTGCCAGTAGTACCCAGGGGACTACCTCTGGAAACACCATATATTTT
>TRBJ2-7|TRBV15|NA|NA
CATSRGGYEQYF
TGTGCCACCAGCAGAGGCGGCTACGAGCAGTACTTC
>TRBJ1-3|TRBV18|TRBD1|NA
CASSPLDRGRGNTIYF
TGTGCCAGCTCACCATTGGACAGGGGACGCGGAAACACCATATATTTT
>TRBJ1-4|TRBV2|NA|NA
CASSEALLGGEKLFF
TGTGCCAGCAGTGAAGCGCTTCTGGGCGGGGAAAAACTGTTTTTT
>TRBJ1-5|TRBV5-1|NA|NA
CASSPLSNQPQHF
TGCGCCAGCAGTCCCTTAAGCAATCAGCCCCAGCATTTT
>TRBJ1-2|TRBV28|NA|NA
CASSSTGYGYTF
TGTGCCAGCAGTTCGACGGGGTATGGCTACACCTTC
>TRBJ1-5|TRBV11-2|TRBD1|NA
CASSLDTTGGLSNQPQHF
TGTGCCAGCAGCTTAGACACGACAGGGGGGCTGAGCAATCAGCCCCAGCATTTT
>TRBJ2-5|TRBV5-6|NA|NA
CASSRGETQYF
TGTGCCAGCAGTCGCGGGGAGACCCAGTACTTC
>TRBJ1-2|TRBV4-1|NA|NA
CASSDSWSRTNYGYTF
TGCGCCAGCAGCGATTCATGGTCCAGGACTAACTATGGCTACACCTTC
>TRBJ2-1|TRBV7-9|TRBD2|once
CASSSEQRLAGDNEQFF
TGTGCCAGCAGCTCGGAACAGAGACTAGCTGGGGACAATGAGCAGTTCTTC
>TRBJ2-3|TRBV19|NA|NA
CASKRQDGDTQYF
TGTGCCAGTAAGCGGCAGGACGGAGATACGCAGTATTTT
>TRBJ2-2|TRBV6-4|TRBD1|NA
CASSVDRVVGELFF
TGTGCCAGCAGTGTGGACAGGGTCGTCGGGGAGCTGTTTTTT
>TRBJ2-5|TRBV5-4|TRBD1|NA
CASSTSGTGVGETQYF
TGTGCCAGCAGCACCTCCGGGACAGGGGTCGGAGAGACCCAGTACTTC
>TRBJ2-7|TRBV5-1|NA|NA
CASSSTRERLNEQYF
TGCGCCAGCAGCTCGACCCGGGAGCGCCTGAACGAGCAGTACTTC